This TCR beta chain was found in a study of Ad26.COV2.S vaccination and SARS-CoV-2 variants. General study findings and limits: Researchers cautioned that TCR breadth and depth analyses may have underestimated total T cell responses. Post-vaccination breadth of spike-specific CD8+ and CD4+ T cell responses was reportedly substantial.

The table came from immunoSEQ multiplex PCR; TCRdb's copy has only in-frame clones and leaves some out. This table has about 680,000 clones, 80% to 90% appearing once. Treatment described: about 20 received Ad26.COV2.S at low or high dose, single or two shots; roughly 5 received placebo; per-sample allocation not given. The study sampled participants on day 63 after the first vaccine or placebo injection. CDR1 is SQVTM, CDR2 ANQGSEA, per germline. This CDR3 contains 11 residues. Trimming shortened V by 7 bases and J by 9 bases, and 13 bases separated the two germline ends. Comment on this clone: The antigen is unknown.

This TCR came from a person aged 18 to 59 who received the Ad26.COV2.S COVID-19 vaccine or a placebo. The material was peripheral blood, obtained in a trial of Ad26.COV2.S vaccine versus placebo. The chain has TRBV29-1 and TRBJ2-1; D might be TRBD2 (5 bases). The CDR3 nucleotides read TGCAGCGCCTCTTGGAGGACTGAGCAGTTCTTC. Its protein product is CSASWRTEQFF.